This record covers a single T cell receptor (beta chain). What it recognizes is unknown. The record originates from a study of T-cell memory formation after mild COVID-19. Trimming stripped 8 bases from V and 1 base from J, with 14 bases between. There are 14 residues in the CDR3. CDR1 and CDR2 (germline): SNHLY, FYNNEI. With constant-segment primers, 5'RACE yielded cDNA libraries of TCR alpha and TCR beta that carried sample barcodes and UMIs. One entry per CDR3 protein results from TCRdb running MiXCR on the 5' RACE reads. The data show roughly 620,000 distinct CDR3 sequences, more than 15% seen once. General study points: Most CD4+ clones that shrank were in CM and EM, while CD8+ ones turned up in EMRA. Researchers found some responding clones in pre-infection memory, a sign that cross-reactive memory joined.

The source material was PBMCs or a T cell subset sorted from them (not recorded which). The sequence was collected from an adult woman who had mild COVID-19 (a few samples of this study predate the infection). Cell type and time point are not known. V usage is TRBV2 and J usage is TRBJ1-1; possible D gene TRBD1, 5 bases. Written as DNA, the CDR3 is TGTGCCAGCGACAGATACAAGCCGAACACTGAAGCTTTCTTT. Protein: CASDRYKPNTEAFF.